Sequencing of this TCR beta chain was carried out in a study of CD8 T cells in Susac syndrome. General study results and limits: It was acknowledged in the study that its TCR sequencing and HLA analysis involved a relatively small number of individuals.

On this clonotype itself: What it binds is unknown.

When the RNA was reverse transcribed, random hexamers were used with an input of about 0.5 to 1 ug. Amplification of TCR beta CDR3 used immunoSEQ multiplex PCR across 54 Vbeta and 13 Jbeta. TCRdb recomputed calls from the immunoSEQ multiplex PCR reads with MiXCR, one row per CDR3 protein. The profile shows 150,000 to 200,000 distinct CDR3 sequences, around 95% of them singletons. This CDR3 is 15 amino acids long. The V segment lost 4 bases and the J segment 8 bases; nucleotides outside the gene matches: 10. TEMRA cells were FACS-enriched, unlike CD8+ and CD4+ T cells, which were negatively isolated. V gene TRBV12-3 or TRBV12-4 combines with J gene TRBJ1-4; 7 nucleotides align to TRBD1. The sample comprised CD4+ T cells from PBMCs. This clonotype originated in a human donor in good health. The DNA of the CDR3 is TGTGCCAGCAGTTCACAGGGGACCCGGGGGGAAAAACTGTTTTTT. Its protein product is CASSSQGTRGEKLFF.